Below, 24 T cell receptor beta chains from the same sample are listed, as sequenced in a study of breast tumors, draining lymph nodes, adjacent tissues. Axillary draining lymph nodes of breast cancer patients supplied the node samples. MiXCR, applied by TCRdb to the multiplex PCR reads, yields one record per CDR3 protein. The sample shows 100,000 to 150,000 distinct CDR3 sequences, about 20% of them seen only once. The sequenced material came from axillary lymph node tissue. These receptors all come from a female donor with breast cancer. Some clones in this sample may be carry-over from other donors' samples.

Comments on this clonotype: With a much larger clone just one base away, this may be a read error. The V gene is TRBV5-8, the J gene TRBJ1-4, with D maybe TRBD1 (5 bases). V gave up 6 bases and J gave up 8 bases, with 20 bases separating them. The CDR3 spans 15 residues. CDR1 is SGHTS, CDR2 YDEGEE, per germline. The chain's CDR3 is CASIFKIGVDEKLFF. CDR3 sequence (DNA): TGTGCCAGCATATTTAAGATAGGGGTTGACGAAAAACTGTTTTTT.

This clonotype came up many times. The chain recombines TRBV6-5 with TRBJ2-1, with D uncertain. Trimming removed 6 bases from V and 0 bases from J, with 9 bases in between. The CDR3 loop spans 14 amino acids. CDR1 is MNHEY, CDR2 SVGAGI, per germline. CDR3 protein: CASSSRSSYNEQFF. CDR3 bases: TGTGCCAGCAGCTCGCGGAGCTCCTACAATGAGCAGTTCTTC.

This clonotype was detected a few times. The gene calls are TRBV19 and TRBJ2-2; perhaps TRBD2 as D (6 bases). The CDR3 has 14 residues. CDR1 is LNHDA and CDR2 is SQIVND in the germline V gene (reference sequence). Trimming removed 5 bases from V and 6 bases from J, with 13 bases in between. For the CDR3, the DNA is TGTGCCAGTAGTTGGAGGGGCGGCTCCGGGGAGCTGTTTTTT. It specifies CASSWRGGSGELFF.

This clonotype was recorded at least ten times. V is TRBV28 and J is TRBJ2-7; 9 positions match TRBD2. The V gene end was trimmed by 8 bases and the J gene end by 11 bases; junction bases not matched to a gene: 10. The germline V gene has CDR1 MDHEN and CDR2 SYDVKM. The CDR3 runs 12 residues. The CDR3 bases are TGTGCCAGCTCGTGGCGGGAGGGCCGGAAGTACTTC. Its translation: CASSWREGRKYF.

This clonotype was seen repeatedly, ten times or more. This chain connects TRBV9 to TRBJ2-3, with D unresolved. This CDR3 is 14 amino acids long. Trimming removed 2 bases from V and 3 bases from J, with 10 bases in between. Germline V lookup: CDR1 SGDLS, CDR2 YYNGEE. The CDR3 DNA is TGTGCCAGCAGCGTTGCTTGGGGAACAGATACGCAGTATTTT. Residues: CASSVAWGTDTQYF. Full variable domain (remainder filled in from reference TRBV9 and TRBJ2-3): DSGVTQTPKHLITATGQRVTLRCSPRSGDLSVYWYQQSLDQGLQFLIQYYNGEERAKGNILERFSAQQFPDLHSELNLSSLELGDSALYFCASSVAWGTDTQYFGPGTRLTVL.

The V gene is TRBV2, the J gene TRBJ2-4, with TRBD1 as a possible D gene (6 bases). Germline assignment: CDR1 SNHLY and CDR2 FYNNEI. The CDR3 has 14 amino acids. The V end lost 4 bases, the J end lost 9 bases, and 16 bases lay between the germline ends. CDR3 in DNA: TGTGCCAGCAGTGGGGAACAGGGAGTTGGCATTCAGTACTTC. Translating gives CASSGEQGVGIQYF.

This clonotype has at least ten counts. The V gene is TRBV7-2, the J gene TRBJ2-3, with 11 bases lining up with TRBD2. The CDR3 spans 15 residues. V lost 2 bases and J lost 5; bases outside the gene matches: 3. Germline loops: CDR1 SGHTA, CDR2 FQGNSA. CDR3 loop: CASSLTSGSKDTQYF. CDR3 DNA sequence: TGTGCCAGCAGCTTAACTAGCGGGAGTAAAGATACGCAGTATTTT.

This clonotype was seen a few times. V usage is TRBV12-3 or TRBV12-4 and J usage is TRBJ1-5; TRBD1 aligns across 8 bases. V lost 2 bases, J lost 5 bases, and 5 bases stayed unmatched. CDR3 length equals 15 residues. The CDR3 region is CASSLSYRGDQPQHF. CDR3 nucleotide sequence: TGTGCCAGCAGTTTATCCTACAGGGGGGATCAGCCCCAGCATTTT.

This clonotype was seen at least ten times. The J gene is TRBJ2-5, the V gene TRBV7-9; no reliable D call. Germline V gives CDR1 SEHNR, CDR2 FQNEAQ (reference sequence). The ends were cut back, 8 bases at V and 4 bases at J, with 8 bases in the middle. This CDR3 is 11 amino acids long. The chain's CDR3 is CASEKVETQYF. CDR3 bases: TGTGCCAGCGAAAAAGTAGAGACCCAGTACTTC.

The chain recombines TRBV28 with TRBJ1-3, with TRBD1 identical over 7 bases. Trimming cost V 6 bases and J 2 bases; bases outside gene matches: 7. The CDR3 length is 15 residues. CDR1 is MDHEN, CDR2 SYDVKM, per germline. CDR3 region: CASSSGQRAGNTIYF. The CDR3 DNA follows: TGTGCCAGCAGCTCGGGACAGAGAGCTGGAAACACCATATATTTT.

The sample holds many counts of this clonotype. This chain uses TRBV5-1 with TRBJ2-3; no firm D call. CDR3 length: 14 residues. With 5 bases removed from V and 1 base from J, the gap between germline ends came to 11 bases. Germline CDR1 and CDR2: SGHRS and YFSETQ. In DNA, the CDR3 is TGCGCCAGCAGACCGGAGCCGGGCACAGATACGCAGTATTTT. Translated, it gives CASRPEPGTDTQYF.

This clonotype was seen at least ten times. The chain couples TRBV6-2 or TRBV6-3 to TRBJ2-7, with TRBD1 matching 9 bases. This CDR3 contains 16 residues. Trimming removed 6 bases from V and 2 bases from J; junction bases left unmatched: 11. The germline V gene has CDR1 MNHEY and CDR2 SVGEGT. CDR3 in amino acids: CASRDPGQGKTYEQYF. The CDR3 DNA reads TGTGCCAGCAGAGACCCGGGACAGGGTAAAACCTACGAGCAGTACTTC.

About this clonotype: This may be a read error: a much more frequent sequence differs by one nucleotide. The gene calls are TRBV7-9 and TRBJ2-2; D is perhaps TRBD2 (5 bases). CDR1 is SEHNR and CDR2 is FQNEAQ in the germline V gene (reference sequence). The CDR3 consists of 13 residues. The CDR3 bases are TGTGCCAGCAGCTTATCTGGTACCGGGGAGCTGGTTTTT. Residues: CASSLSGTGELVF.

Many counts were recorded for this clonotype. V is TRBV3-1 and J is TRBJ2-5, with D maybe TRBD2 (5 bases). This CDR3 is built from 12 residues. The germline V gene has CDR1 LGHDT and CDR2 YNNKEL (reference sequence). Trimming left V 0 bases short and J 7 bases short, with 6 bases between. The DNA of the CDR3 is TGTGCCAGCAGCCAAGATCGGGGGACCCAGTACTTC. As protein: CASSQDRGTQYF.

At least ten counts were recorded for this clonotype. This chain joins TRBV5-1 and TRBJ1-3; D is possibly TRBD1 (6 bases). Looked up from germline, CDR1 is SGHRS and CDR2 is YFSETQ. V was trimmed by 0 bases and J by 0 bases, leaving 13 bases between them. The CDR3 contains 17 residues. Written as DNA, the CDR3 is TGCGCCAGCAGCTTGGGGGCTATACAGGGCTCTGGAAACACCATATATTTT. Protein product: CASSLGAIQGSGNTIYF.

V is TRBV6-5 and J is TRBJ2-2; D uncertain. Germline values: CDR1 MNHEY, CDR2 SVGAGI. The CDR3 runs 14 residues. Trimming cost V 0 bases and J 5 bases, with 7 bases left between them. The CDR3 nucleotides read TGTGCCAGCAGTTACTCGAGACTTACCGGGGAGCTGTTTTTT. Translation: CASSYSRLTGELFF.

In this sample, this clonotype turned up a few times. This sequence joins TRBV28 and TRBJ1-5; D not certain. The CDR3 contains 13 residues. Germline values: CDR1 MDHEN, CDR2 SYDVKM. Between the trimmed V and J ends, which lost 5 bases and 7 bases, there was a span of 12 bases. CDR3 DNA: TGTGCCAGCAGTGGGCCCATTGGGCAGCCCCAGCATTTT. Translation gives CASSGPIGQPQHF.

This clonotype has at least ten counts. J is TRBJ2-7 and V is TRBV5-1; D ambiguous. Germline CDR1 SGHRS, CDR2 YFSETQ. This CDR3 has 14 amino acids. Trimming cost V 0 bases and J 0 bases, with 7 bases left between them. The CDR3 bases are TGCGCCAGCAGCTTGGGACGGAACTCCTACGAGCAGTACTTC. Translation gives CASSLGRNSYEQYF.

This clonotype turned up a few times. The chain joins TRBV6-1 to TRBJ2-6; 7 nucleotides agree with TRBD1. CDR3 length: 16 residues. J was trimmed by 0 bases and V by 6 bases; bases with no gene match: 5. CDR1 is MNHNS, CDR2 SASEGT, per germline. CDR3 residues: CASRVQGISGANVLTF. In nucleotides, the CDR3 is TGTGCCAGCAGGGTACAGGGGATCTCTGGGGCCAACGTCCTGACTTTC.

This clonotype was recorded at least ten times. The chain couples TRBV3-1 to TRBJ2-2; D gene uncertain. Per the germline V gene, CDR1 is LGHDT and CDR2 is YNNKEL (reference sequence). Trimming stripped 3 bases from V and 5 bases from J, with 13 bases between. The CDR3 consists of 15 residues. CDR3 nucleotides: TGTGCCAGCAGCCAGGACCGCCTCCTGACCGGGGAGCTGTTTTTT. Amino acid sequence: CASSQDRLLTGELFF. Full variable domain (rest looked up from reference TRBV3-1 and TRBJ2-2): DTAVSQTPKYLVTQMGNDKSIKCEQNLGHDTMYWYKQDSKKFLKIMFSYNNKELIINETVPNRFSPKSPDKAHLNLHINSLELGDSAVYFCASSQDRLLTGELFFGEGSRLTVL.

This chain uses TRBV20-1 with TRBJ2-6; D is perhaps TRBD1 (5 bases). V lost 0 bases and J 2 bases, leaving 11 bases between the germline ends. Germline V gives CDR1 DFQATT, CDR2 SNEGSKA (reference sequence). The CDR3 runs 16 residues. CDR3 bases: TGCAGTGCTAGAGATCCCCAGGGTACTGGGGCCAACGTCCTGACTTTC. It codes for CSARDPQGTGANVLTF.

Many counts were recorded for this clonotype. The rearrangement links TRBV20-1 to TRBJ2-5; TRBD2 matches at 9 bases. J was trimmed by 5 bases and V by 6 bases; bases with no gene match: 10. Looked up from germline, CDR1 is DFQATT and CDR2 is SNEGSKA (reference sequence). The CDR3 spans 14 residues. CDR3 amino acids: CSAALGGGVETQYF. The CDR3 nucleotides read TGCAGTGCCGCTCTTGGCGGGGGGGTTGAGACCCAGTACTTC.

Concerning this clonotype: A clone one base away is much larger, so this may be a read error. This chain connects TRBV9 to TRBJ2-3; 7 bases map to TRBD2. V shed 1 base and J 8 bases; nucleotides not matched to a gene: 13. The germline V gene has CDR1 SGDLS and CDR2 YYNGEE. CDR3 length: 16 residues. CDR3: CASSVSDSGHGGTQYF. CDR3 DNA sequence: TGTGCCAGCAGCGTAAGCGATAGCGGGCACGGGGGTACGCAGTATTTT.

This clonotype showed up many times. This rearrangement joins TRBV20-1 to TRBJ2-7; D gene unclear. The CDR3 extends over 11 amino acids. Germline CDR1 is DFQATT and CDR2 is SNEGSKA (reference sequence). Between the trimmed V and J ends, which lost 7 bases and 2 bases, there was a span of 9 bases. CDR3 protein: CSVGPTYEQYF. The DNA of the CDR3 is TGCAGTGTCGGACCCACCTACGAGCAGTACTTC.